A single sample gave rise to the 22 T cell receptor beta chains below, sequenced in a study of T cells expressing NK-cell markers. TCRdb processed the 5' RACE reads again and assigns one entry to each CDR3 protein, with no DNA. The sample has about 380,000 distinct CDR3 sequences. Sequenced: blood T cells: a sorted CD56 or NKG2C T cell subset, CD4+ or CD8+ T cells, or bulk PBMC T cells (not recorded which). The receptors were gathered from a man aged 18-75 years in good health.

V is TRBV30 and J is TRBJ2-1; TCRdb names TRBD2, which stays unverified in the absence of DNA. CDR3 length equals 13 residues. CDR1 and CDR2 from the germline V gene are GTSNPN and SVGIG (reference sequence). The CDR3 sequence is CAWSVMGRQEQFF. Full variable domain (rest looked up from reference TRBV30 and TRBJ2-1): SQTIHQWPATLVQPVGSPLSLECTVEGTSNPNLYWYRQAAGRGLQLLFYSVGIGQISSEVPQNLSASRPQDRQFILSSKKLLLSDSGFYLCAWSVMGRQEQFFGPGTRLTVL.

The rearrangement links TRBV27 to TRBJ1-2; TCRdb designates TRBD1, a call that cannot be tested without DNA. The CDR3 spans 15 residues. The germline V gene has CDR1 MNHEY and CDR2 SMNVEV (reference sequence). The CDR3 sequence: CASSLGQGASYGYTF.

The CDR3 reads CASRPGTGSVGLFF. The chain links TRBV25-1 to TRBJ2-2; TCRdb outputs TRBD1, but without DNA this stays unchecked. The CDR3 contains 14 residues. From germline, CDR1 is MGHDK and CDR2 SYGVNS.

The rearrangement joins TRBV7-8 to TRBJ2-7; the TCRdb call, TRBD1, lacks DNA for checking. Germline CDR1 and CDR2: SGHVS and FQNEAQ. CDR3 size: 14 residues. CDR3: CASSLSGGSYEQYF.

CDR3 region: CASSLPGRGYGYTF. The rearrangement uses TRBV5-1 and TRBJ1-2. The germline gives CDR1 SGHRS, CDR2 YFSETQ. The CDR3 extends over 14 amino acids.

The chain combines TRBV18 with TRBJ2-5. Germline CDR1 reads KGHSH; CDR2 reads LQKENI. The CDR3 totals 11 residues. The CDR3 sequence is CASLGSETQYF.

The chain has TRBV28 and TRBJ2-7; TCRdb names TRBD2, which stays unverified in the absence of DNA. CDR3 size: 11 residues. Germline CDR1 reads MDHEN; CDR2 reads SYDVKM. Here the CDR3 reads CASRYSYEQYF.

The CDR3 protein is CASSSDNNQPQHF. The rearrangement joins TRBV12-3 or TRBV12-4 to TRBJ1-5; checking the TCRdb D call of TRBD1 is not possible without DNA. The CDR3 is 13 amino acids.

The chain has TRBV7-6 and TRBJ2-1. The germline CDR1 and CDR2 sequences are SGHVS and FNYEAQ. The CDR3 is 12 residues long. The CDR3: CASSFRRGEQFF.

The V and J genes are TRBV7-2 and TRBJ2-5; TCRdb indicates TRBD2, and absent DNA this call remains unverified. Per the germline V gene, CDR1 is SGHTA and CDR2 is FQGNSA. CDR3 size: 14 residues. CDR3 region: CASSLAGTSLEEYF.

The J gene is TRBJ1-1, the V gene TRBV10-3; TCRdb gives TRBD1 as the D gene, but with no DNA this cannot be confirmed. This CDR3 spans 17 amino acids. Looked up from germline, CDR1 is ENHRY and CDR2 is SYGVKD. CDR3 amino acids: CAISETGTGLLNTEAFF.

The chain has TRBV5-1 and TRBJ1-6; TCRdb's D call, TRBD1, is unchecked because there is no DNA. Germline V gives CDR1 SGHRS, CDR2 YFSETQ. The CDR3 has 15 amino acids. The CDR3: CASSLGDRGYSPLHF.

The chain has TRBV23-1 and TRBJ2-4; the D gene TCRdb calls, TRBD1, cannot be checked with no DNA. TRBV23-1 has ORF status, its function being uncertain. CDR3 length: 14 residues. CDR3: CASRRTGNSNIQYF.

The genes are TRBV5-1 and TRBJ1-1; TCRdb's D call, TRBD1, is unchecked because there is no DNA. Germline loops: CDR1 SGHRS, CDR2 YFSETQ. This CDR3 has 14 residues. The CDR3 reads CASRRDRGYTEAFF.

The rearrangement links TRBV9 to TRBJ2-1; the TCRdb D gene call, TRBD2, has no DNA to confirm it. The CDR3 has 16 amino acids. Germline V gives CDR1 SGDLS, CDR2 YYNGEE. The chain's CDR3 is CASSVISSGGFNEQFF.

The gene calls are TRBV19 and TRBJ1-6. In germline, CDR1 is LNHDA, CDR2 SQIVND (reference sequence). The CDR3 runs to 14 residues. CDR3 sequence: CASSNLMDNSPLHF. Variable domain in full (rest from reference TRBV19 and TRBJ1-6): DGGITQSPKYLFRKEGQNVTLSCEQNLNHDAMYWYRQDPGQGLRLIYYSQIVNDFQKGDIAEGYSVSREKKESFPLTVTSAQKNPTAFYLCASSNLMDNSPLHFGNGTRLTVT.

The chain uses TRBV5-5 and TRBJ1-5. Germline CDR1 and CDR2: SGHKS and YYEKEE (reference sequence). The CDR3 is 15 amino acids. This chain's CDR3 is CASSLSTGGGQPQHF.

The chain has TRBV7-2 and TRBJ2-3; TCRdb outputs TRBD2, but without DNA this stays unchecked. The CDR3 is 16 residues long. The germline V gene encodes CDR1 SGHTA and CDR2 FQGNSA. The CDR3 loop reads CASSLLAGGAGDTQYF.

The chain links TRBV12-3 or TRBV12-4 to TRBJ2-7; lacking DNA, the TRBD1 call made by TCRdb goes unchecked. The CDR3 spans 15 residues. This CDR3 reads CASSLGGALDYEQYF.

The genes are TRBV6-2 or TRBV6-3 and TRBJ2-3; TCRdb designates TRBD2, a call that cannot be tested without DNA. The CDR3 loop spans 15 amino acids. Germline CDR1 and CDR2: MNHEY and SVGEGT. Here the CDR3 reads CASSPPDYSTDTQYF.

CDR3 residues: CASRRVGTGELFF. J is TRBJ2-2 and V is TRBV5-5. Germline V gene data show CDR1 as SGHKS and CDR2 as YYEKEE (reference sequence). This CDR3 contains 13 residues.

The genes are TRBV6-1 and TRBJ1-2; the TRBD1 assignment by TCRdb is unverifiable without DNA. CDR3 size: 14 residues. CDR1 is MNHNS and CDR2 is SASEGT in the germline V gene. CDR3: CASSEASGRLGYTF.